The 16 T cell receptor beta chains reported below all come from one sample, sequenced in a study of cytomegalovirus exposure and HLA in healthy donors. PCR was performed using 60 Vbeta and 13 Jbeta primers. TCRdb's table, derived via immunoSEQ multiplex PCR, lists solely in-frame clones and lacks some. The sample lists roughly 120,000 clones, 70% to 80% occurring once. The source material was PBMCs. These receptors were taken from a man aged 25 to 40 in good health and CMV-seropositive.

J is TRBJ2-5 and V is TRBV4-1, with D perhaps matching TRBD1 (6 bases). CDR1 is MGHRA, CDR2 YSYEKL, per germline. V dropped 8 bases and J dropped 5 bases, with 15 bases sitting between them. The CDR3 has 13 residues. CDR3 DNA sequence: TGCGCCAGCGGATTAACAGGGCCCGAGACCCAGTACTTC. As protein: CASGLTGPETQYF.

The genes are TRBV9 and TRBJ2-2; no definite D call. The CDR3 totals 15 residues. V lost 4 bases, J lost 0 bases, and 10 bases lay in between. Germline V gene data show CDR1 as SGDLS and CDR2 as YYNGEE. Here the CDR3 DNA reads TGTGCCAGCAGCAGAGGTAGTTCGAACACCGGGGAGCTGTTTTTT. Amino acids: CASSRGSSNTGELFF.

This chain joins TRBV2 and TRBJ2-7, with TRBD1 identical over 7 bases. The junction had 8 bases not matched to a gene; V was cut back by 6 bases and J by 3 bases. CDR3 size: 14 residues. Germline V lookup: CDR1 SNHLY, CDR2 FYNNEI. The CDR3 DNA follows: TGTGCCAGCAGCGGGACAGCCACCGACTACGAGCAGTACTTC. This gives the protein CASSGTATDYEQYF.

The chain is built from TRBV5-1 and TRBJ2-2; D remains unclear. The CDR3 has 13 amino acids. The germline V gene encodes CDR1 SGHRS and CDR2 YFSETQ. V dropped 0 bases and J dropped 3 bases, with 3 bases sitting between them. The CDR3 sequence is CASSLAYTGELFF. The CDR3 DNA sequence: TGCGCCAGCAGCTTGGCCTACACCGGGGAGCTGTTTTTT.

This chain connects TRBV5-4 to TRBJ2-5; 8 bases are a match to TRBD2. This CDR3 has 14 residues. Trimming took 4 bases from V and 4 from J; bases not matched to a gene: 6. The V gene's germline CDR1 is SGHNT and CDR2 YYREEE (reference sequence). CDR3 residues: CASSGRGAAETQYF. DNA of the CDR3: TGTGCCAGCAGCGGGCGGGGGGCAGCAGAGACCCAGTACTTC. Complete variable domain (other parts from reference TRBV5-4 and TRBJ2-5): ETGVTQSPTHLIKTRGQQVTLRCSSQSGHNTVSWYQQALGQGPQFIFQYYREEENGRGNFPPRFSGLQFPNYSSELNVNALELDDSALYLCASSGRGAAETQYFGPGTRLLVL.

J is TRBJ2-7 and V is TRBV21-1; the table's D call of TRBD1 was not tested on the DNA. TRBV21-1 is a recognized pseudogene. The CDR3 runs to 14 residues. The CDR3 sequence is CASSKGQGTYEQYF. CDR3 DNA: TGTGCCAGCAGCAAAGGACAGGGCACCTACGAGCAGTACTTC.

This clone was seen a single time. The chain recombines TRBV18 with TRBJ2-1; D not resolved. The CDR3 loop spans 14 amino acids. Germline loops: CDR1 KGHSH, CDR2 LQKENI. V lost 0 bases to trimming and J lost 10 bases, with 13 bases between them. Here the CDR3 DNA reads TGTGCCAGCTCACCACCGCGTTTCCCGACAGAGCAGTTCTTC. This sequence encodes CASSPPRFPTEQFF.

The CDR3 nucleotides read TGTGCCAGCAGCCAAATCCAGCAGGGGACCACCATATATTTT. Its translation is CASSQIQQGTTIYF. This rearrangement joins TRBV4-2 to TRBJ1-3; tentative D call: TRBD1 (6 bases). Trimming removed 2 bases from V and 9 bases from J, with 14 bases in between. The CDR3 has 14 amino acids. Germline loops: CDR1 LGHNA, CDR2 YNFKEQ.

The sample holds one count of this clone. The chain uses TRBV27 and TRBJ2-7; TRBD1 agrees at 12 bases. After removal of 6 bases from V and 7 bases from J, the junction contained 7 bases not matched to a gene. Germline loops: CDR1 MNHEY, CDR2 SMNVEV (reference sequence). The CDR3 is 14 residues long. The chain's CDR3 is CASSQGQGAREQYF. As DNA, the CDR3 is TGTGCCAGCAGCCAGGGACAGGGGGCGAGGGAGCAGTACTTC.

This clone was picked up a small number of times. V and J are TRBV7-2 and TRBJ2-7; D is uncertain. The V end was cut by 2 bases, the J end by 0 bases, with 5 bases between. The length of the CDR3 is 13 residues. In germline, CDR1 is SGHTA, CDR2 FQGNSA. CDR3 in amino acids: CASSLLASYEQYF. As DNA, the CDR3 is TGTGCCAGCAGCTTATTGGCCTCCTACGAGCAGTACTTC.

The rearrangement joins TRBV20-1 to TRBJ2-3; D unclear. CDR1 DFQATT and CDR2 SNEGSKA come from the germline V gene (reference sequence). The CDR3 sequence is 11 residues long. In nucleotides, the CDR3 is TGCAGAGCCCCCTTCTTCGATACGCAGTATTTT. It is translated as CRAPFFDTQYF.

This sequence joins TRBV11-2 and TRBJ2-1; TRBD1 is a possible D gene (6 bases). With 5 bases removed from V and 0 bases from J, the gap between germline ends came to 14 bases. This CDR3 has 16 residues. The V gene's germline CDR1 is SGHAT and CDR2 FQNNGV. DNA for the CDR3: TGTGCCAGCAGCCTCACGAGGGGGAGCTCCTACAATGAGCAGTTCTTC. This sequence encodes CASSLTRGSSYNEQFF.

V is TRBV2 and J is TRBJ2-7, with 7 bases identical to TRBD1. The CDR3 is 14 amino acids. CDR1 SNHLY and CDR2 FYNNEI come from the germline V gene. Germline trimming cut 6 bases from V and 6 bases from J; bases unmatched to any gene: 11. The CDR3 sequence: CASSDDRVWGEQYF. The CDR3 DNA reads as TGTGCCAGCAGCGATGACAGGGTATGGGGCGAGCAGTACTTC. Complete variable domain (other parts from reference TRBV2 and TRBJ2-7): EPEVTQTPSHQVTQMGQEVILRCVPISNHLYFYWYRQILGQKVEFLVSFYNNEISEKSEIFDDQFSVERPDGSNFTLKIRSTKLEDSAMYFCASSDDRVWGEQYFGPGTRLTVT.

The chain combines TRBV11-2 with TRBJ2-5; 8 nucleotides agree with TRBD2. This CDR3 has 15 residues. V was pared by 2 bases and J by 5 bases, with 7 bases of the junction left unmatched. Per the germline V gene, CDR1 is SGHAT and CDR2 is FQNNGV. Here the CDR3 DNA reads TGTGCCAGCAGCTTACTCCGGAGCGGGGGTGAGACCCAGTACTTC. It is translated as CASSLLRSGGETQYF. The full variable domain, in which reference TRBV11-2 and TRBJ2-5 provide the parts outside the CDR3, is EAGVAQSPRYKIIEKRQSVAFWCNPISGHATLYWYQQILGQGPKLLIQFQNNGVVDDSQLPKDRFSAERLKGVDSTLKIQPAKLEDSAVYLCASSLLRSGGETQYFGPGTRLLVL.

The chain couples TRBV11-2 to TRBJ2-7, with TRBD2 identical over 8 bases. V shed 5 bases, J shed 0 bases, and the junction held 9 bases outside the gene matches. The CDR3 spans 16 residues. Per the germline V gene, CDR1 is SGHAT and CDR2 is FQNNGV. This chain's CDR3 is CASSPRSGTSSYEQYF. The CDR3, as DNA: TGTGCCAGCAGCCCCAGGTCCGGGACTAGCTCCTACGAGCAGTACTTC.

This chain uses TRBV19 with TRBJ2-1, with a possible D match to TRBD1 (5 bases). From germline, CDR1 is LNHDA and CDR2 SQIVND (reference sequence). Trimming stripped 3 bases from V and 8 bases from J, with 20 bases between. This CDR3 is 16 amino acids long. The CDR3 DNA reads TGTGCCAGTAGTATTAAACCGGGCCCCTTGGGGCATGAGCAGTTCTTC. Amino acid sequence: CASSIKPGPLGHEQFF.